Shown below are 14 T cell receptor beta chains from a single sample sequenced in a study of regulatory T cells in long-lasting Graves disease. Sample time point: newly diagnosed GD, antithyroid drugs for less than 3 months. TCR sequences were obtained from RNA taken from PBMCs. Relying on iRepertoire HTBI primers and Arm-PCR of CDR3 regions, the team built TCR beta libraries. TCRdb used MiXCR to reprocess the multiplex PCR reads, holding one entry per CDR3 protein. This table has hundreds of thousands of distinct CDR3 sequences, about a sixth appearing once. The same data also went into a second study, on T cells in Graves' hyperthyroidism and ophthalmopathy.

Sequences were derived from peripheral blood mononuclear cells (PBMCs), sampled at new diagnosis, from a patient treated with antithyroid drugs. The receptors stem from a young woman with Graves disease.

This clonotype was seen repeatedly, ten times or more. The gene calls are TRBV2 and TRBJ2-3; 8 nucleotides match TRBD2. The CDR3 runs 15 residues. Germline V CDR1 and CDR2: SNHLY, FYNNEI. The V and J ends lost 6 bases and 4 bases, in that order; junction bases with no gene match: 9. CDR3 sequence reads: CASRSGRTPADTQYF. The CDR3 bases are TGTGCCAGCAGAAGCGGGAGAACGCCCGCAGATACGCAGTATTTT.

This clonotype was seen ten or more times. J is TRBJ2-1 and V is TRBV3-1; 8 nucleotides line up with TRBD2. CDR1 and CDR2 from the germline V gene are LGHDT and YNNKEL (reference sequence). The length of the CDR3 is 16 residues. J lost 4 bases, V lost 4 bases, and 9 bases had no gene match. The CDR3: CASSLLAGRGYNEQFF. DNA of the CDR3: TGTGCCAGCAGCCTACTAGCCGGGAGGGGGTACAATGAGCAGTTCTTC.

This clonotype was detected only a few times. The rearrangement links TRBV3-1 to TRBJ2-5; 12 nucleotides match TRBD2. The V gene end was trimmed by 0 bases and the J gene end by 1 base; junction bases not matched to a gene: 9. This CDR3 spans 19 amino acids. Germline CDR1 and CDR2: LGHDT and YNNKEL (reference sequence). CDR3 region: CASSQDHPPLAGGQETQYF. CDR3 DNA sequence: TGTGCCAGCAGCCAAGATCACCCTCCACTAGCGGGAGGCCAAGAGACCCAGTACTTC.

The chain recombines TRBV12-3 or TRBV12-4 with TRBJ2-5; D remains ambiguous. Between the trimmed V and J ends, which lost 5 bases and 5 bases, there was a span of 21 bases. The CDR3 is made up of 16 amino acids. The CDR3 protein is CASSPLSASPLETQYF. In nucleotides, the CDR3 is TGTGCCAGCAGTCCCCTCTCGGCCTCCCCCCTGGAGACCCAGTACTTC.

The chain couples TRBV7-8 to TRBJ1-1; the D is unclear. Between the trimmed V and J ends, which lost 1 base and 5 bases, there was a span of 11 bases. The length of the CDR3 is 14 residues. Germline values: CDR1 SGHVS, CDR2 FQNEAQ. CDR3 coding DNA: TGTGCCAGCAGCTTAGGAGGTCGCGAAACTGAAGCTTTCTTT. Protein product: CASSLGGRETEAFF.

The sample holds many counts of this clonotype. The rearrangement uses TRBV20-1 and TRBJ2-5; TRBD2 agrees at 11 bases. With 3 bases clipped from V and 2 bases from J, the junction kept 2 bases outside the gene matches. The germline CDR1 and CDR2 sequences are DFQATT and SNEGSKA (reference sequence). The CDR3 spans 14 residues. The CDR3 bases are TGCAGTGCTAGGGGACTAGCGGCACAAGAGACCCAGTACTTC. Translated: CSARGLAAQETQYF.

This clonotype was detected only a few times. This rearrangement joins TRBV28 to TRBJ2-1, with 9 positions matching TRBD1. Germline V CDR1 and CDR2: MDHEN, SYDVKM. The CDR3 covers 15 residues. With 5 bases clipped from V and 5 bases from J, the junction kept 7 bases outside the gene matches. The CDR3 loop is CASSPSGQGNNEQFF. CDR3 DNA: TGTGCCAGCAGTCCATCGGGACAGGGTAACAATGAGCAGTTCTTC.

This clonotype was picked up many times. V gene TRBV20-1 combines with J gene TRBJ2-2, with D hard to call. V was clipped by 0 bases and J by 5 bases, with 19 bases between them. This CDR3 spans 17 amino acids. Germline V gene lookup returns CDR1 DFQATT and CDR2 SNEGSKA (reference sequence). CDR3 protein: CSARDFRQAGRTGELFF. The CDR3 nucleotides read TGCAGTGCTAGAGATTTTCGCCAGGCCGGTCGGACCGGGGAGCTGTTTTTT.

This clonotype was counted only a few times. The junction shows a germline mismatch at one end, possibly a read error. The chain combines TRBV10-1 with TRBJ2-5; D is perhaps TRBD1 (6 bases). The CDR3 has 12 amino acids. Germline V CDR1 and CDR2: WNHNN, SYGVQD (reference sequence). In DNA form, the CDR3 reads TGTGCCATCAGGGGTAGCTTGGAGACCCAGTACTTC. Translating gives CAIRGSLETQYF.

The chain employs TRBV19 and TRBJ2-1, with no clear D. Germline CDR1 reads LNHDA; CDR2 reads SQIVND (reference sequence). Trimming removed 3 bases at V and 12 bases at J, with 15 bases between. This CDR3 is 13 amino acids long. CDR3 DNA: TGTGCCAGTAGTATTAGCAGTCGGTCGAGGCAGTTCTTC. Translated, it gives CASSISSRSRQFF.

There are many counts of this clonotype. The rearrangement uses TRBV27 and TRBJ2-5; a possible D gene is TRBD2 (6 bases). V was pared by 0 bases and J by 4 bases, with 12 bases between. This CDR3 region has 15 residues. Germline CDR1 and CDR2: MNHEY and SMNVEV (reference sequence). CDR3 region: CASSLSYGGGETQYF. CDR3 coding DNA: TGTGCCAGCAGTTTATCGTACGGGGGTGGAGAGACCCAGTACTTC.

This clonotype was counted at least ten times. The rearrangement uses TRBV24-1 and TRBJ2-3, with TRBD1 identical over 7 bases. CDR3 length equals 21 residues. Per the germline V gene, CDR1 is KGHDR and CDR2 is SFDVKD. Germline trimming cut 3 bases from V and 0 bases from J; bases unmatched to any gene: 20. As DNA, the CDR3 is TGTGCCACCAGTGATGCCGGACAGGTTGGTACCGCGGCACTTAGCACAGATACGCAGTATTTT. Its translation: CATSDAGQVGTAALSTDTQYF.

This clonotype was seen ten or more times. The rearrangement joins TRBV30 to TRBJ2-7; 8 bases fit TRBD2. The J segment lost 1 base and the V segment lost 2 bases, leaving 16 bases of the junction unmatched. The CDR3 length is 18 residues. Looked up from germline, CDR1 is GTSNPN and CDR2 is SVGIG (reference sequence). The CDR3 loop reads CAWSPPRSSGQVSYEQYF. CDR3 DNA sequence: TGTGCCTGGAGTCCACCCCGCTCTAGCGGGCAGGTATCCTACGAGCAGTACTTC.

This clonotype was recorded a few times. The chain uses TRBV6-4 and TRBJ2-3; D possibly corresponds to TRBD1 (5 bases). CDR3 size: 15 residues. Trimming stripped 4 bases from V and 1 base from J, with 12 bases between. CDR1 and CDR2 (germline): MRHNA, SNTAGT. CDR3 sequence: CASSGSDTGTDTQYF. CDR3 bases: TGTGCCAGCAGTGGATCGGACACAGGCACAGATACGCAGTATTTT.